This T cell receptor (beta chain) was captured by sequencing in a study of early T cells in non-severe SARS-CoV-2 infection. About the research overall: Sequencing targeted bulk RNA from unsorted whole blood, leaving chains unpaired. Broader study findings: Missing private and CD4 specificities, VDJdb matching favored anti-spike CD8 responses.

The CDR3 length is 13 residues. Germline V gene data show CDR1 as DFQATT and CDR2 as SNEGSKA (reference sequence). Between the trimmed V and J ends, which lost 6 bases and 1 base, there was a span of 12 bases. Unique molecular identifiers were added to individual cDNA molecules. Each CDR3 protein is one row after TCRdb ran MiXCR on the 5' RACE reads. This sample has about 100,000 distinct CDR3 sequences, with over 10% found just once. This clonotype was recorded many times. Its antigen is still unknown. The sequence came from an adult who was a healthcare worker with PCR-confirmed SARS-CoV-2 infection or an uninfected control (not recorded which). V usage is TRBV20-1 and J usage is TRBJ1-1, with D tentatively TRBD1 (5 bases). Source material: whole blood. The CDR3 reads CSAQQDPNTEAFF. DNA for the CDR3: TGCAGTGCCCAACAGGACCCGAACACTGAAGCTTTCTTT.